One sample yielded the 21 T cell receptor beta chains listed below, sequenced in a study of neurological immune-mediated disorders. TCRdb ran MiXCR on the 5' RACE reads and lists one entry per CDR3 protein. The table shows roughly 74,000 distinct CDR3 sequences, with roughly 5.5% occurring only once. Sequenced sample: PBMCs. These receptor sequences come from a man between 18 and 35 years old with multiple sclerosis.

This clonotype appeared many times. The V gene is TRBV5-1, the J gene TRBJ2-7; 14 bases line up with TRBD2. V shed 4 bases, J shed 2 bases, and the junction held 5 bases outside the gene matches. This CDR3 is built from 16 residues. The germline V gene has CDR1 SGHRS and CDR2 YFSETQ. CDR3 amino acids: CASSRGTSGGAYEQYF. The CDR3 DNA reads TGCGCCAGCAGCCGGGGGACTAGCGGGGGAGCCTACGAGCAGTACTTC.

This clonotype came up many times. A read error may account for a junction end that differs from germline. The V and J genes are TRBV12-3 or TRBV12-4 and TRBJ2-1, with D uncertain. This CDR3 comprises 16 residues. The chain's CDR3 is CASSLGATGSYNEQFF. CDR3 nucleotide sequence: TGTGCCAGCAGCTTAGGTGCCACCGGCTCCTACAATGAGCAGTTCTTC.

This clonotype was seen repeatedly, ten times or more. V gene TRBV5-5 combines with J gene TRBJ2-3; D is unclear. Germline CDR1 is SGHKS and CDR2 is YYEKEE (reference sequence). The CDR3 loop spans 14 amino acids. Trimming took 0 bases from V and 2 from J, leaving 7 bases between them. The CDR3 DNA follows: TGTGCCAGCAGCTTGGCACAGCTCACAGATACGCAGTATTTT. This encodes CASSLAQLTDTQYF.

This clonotype appeared many times. The chain is built from TRBV9 and TRBJ2-4; a weak D match, TRBD2 (7 bases). V was clipped by 4 bases and J by 9 bases, with 32 bases between them. The CDR3 is 19 residues long. CDR1 is SGDLS, CDR2 YYNGEE, per germline. Here the CDR3 reads CASSSPRGEGQIDRGIQYF. CDR3 coding DNA: TGTGCCAGCAGCTCCCCTAGGGGGGAGGGCCAGATCGATCGAGGCATTCAGTACTTC.

Many counts were recorded for this clonotype. The chain combines TRBV5-1 with TRBJ2-7, with a weak D call TRBD1 (6 bases). Looked up from germline, CDR1 is SGHRS and CDR2 is YFSETQ. V was clipped by 4 bases and J by 4 bases, with 12 bases between them. This CDR3 comprises 13 residues. CDR3 sequence (DNA): TGCGCCAGCAGCCCTGACAGGAGGTACGAGCAGTACTTC. Translation: CASSPDRRYEQYF.

This clonotype was recorded a few times. The junction and the germline gene differ at one end; a read error may be behind it. The chain carries TRBV6-6 and TRBJ1-5, with 10 nucleotides matching TRBD1. This CDR3 contains 17 residues. The germline V gene has CDR1 MNHNY and CDR2 SVGAGI (reference sequence). The CDR3 loop reads CASSYSTGTGDNQPQNF. CDR3 bases: TGTGCCAGCAGTTACTCCACTGGGACAGGGGATAATCAGCCCCAGAATTTT.

This clonotype came up many times. V usage is TRBV29-1 and J usage is TRBJ2-3, with D possibly TRBD2 on 6 matching bases. The CDR3 length is 14 residues. The germline CDR1 and CDR2 sequences are SQVTM and ANQGSEA. V gave up 6 bases and J gave up 1 base, with 14 bases separating them. The CDR3 loop reads CSVQRASGTDTQYF. CDR3 nucleotides: TGCAGCGTCCAAAGGGCTAGCGGCACAGATACGCAGTATTTT.

As for this clonotype: At one end, the junction sequence differs from germline, possibly due to a read error. This chain uses TRBV5-6 with TRBJ1-5; D is undetermined. CDR3 length: 13 residues. Germline loops: CDR1 SGHDT, CDR2 YYEEEE. CDR3 protein: CASSLGGEQPQNF. CDR3 bases: TGTGCCAGCAGCTTGGGGGGAGAGCAGCCCCAGAATTTT.

The chain has TRBV20-1 and TRBJ1-5; D possibly corresponds to TRBD1 (6 bases). The V and J ends lost 1 base and 7 bases respectively, with 14 bases between them. CDR3 size: 14 residues. Germline V gene lookup returns CDR1 DFQATT and CDR2 SNEGSKA (reference sequence). CDR3 in amino acids: CSARGGAIGQPQHF. CDR3 nucleotide sequence: TGCAGTGCTAGAGGGGGGGCAATCGGCCAGCCCCAGCATTTT.

This clonotype occurred many times. This sequence joins TRBV5-6 and TRBJ2-7; tentatively, D is TRBD1 (6 bases). Germline V gene sequence: CDR1 SGHDT, CDR2 YYEEEE. Trimming removed 3 bases from V and 0 bases from J, with 19 bases in between. The CDR3 runs to 17 residues. The CDR3 reads CASSSSGTFLSSYEQYF. CDR3 DNA: TGTGCCAGCAGCTCTTCCGGGACATTCTTGAGCTCCTACGAGCAGTACTTC.

This clonotype was seen many times. DNA of the CDR3: TGTGCCACCCGGGACAGCAAAAGCTCCTACAATGAGCAGTTCTTC. Amino acids: CATRDSKSSYNEQFF. The chain is built from TRBV24-1 and TRBJ2-1; 7 nucleotides line up with TRBD1. Unmatched junction bases numbered 7, after V lost 9 bases and J lost 0 bases. This CDR3 region has 15 residues. Germline V CDR1 and CDR2: KGHDR, SFDVKD.

This clonotype occurred many times. This rearrangement joins TRBV20-1 to TRBJ1-4, with unresolved D. The CDR3 is 12 amino acids. Germline CDR1 and CDR2: DFQATT and SNEGSKA (reference sequence). Trimming removed 2 bases at V and 3 bases at J, with 4 bases between. For the CDR3, the DNA is TGCAGTGCTAGAAGGGCTAATGAAAAACTGTTTTTT. It yields the protein CSARRANEKLFF.

This clonotype has ten or more counts. The gene calls are TRBV5-5 and TRBJ2-2, with 7 bases fitting TRBD1. Losses at the gene ends were 4 bases for V and 2 bases for J; bases not matched to a gene: 5. The V gene's germline CDR1 is SGHKS and CDR2 YYEKEE (reference sequence). This CDR3 region has 15 residues. The CDR3 nucleotides are TGTGCCAGCAGCCGGAGACAGGGAAACACCGGGGAGCTGTTTTTT. This encodes CASSRRQGNTGELFF.

This clonotype was detected ten times or more. J is TRBJ2-7 and V is TRBV6-6, with D tentatively TRBD1 (6 bases). Germline CDR1 MNHNY, CDR2 SVGAGI (reference sequence). Trimming removed 6 bases at V and 0 bases at J, with 15 bases between. This CDR3 has 15 amino acids. For the CDR3, the DNA is TGTGCCAGCAGAGCCCAGGGGCCCCTCTCCTACGAGCAGTACTTC. Translation gives CASRAQGPLSYEQYF.

The sample holds many counts of this clonotype. This sequence joins TRBV5-1 and TRBJ2-7; D unclear. Trimming took off 3 bases at V and 0 bases at J, with 4 bases between the two ends. The CDR3 contains 12 residues. CDR1 and CDR2 from the germline V gene are SGHRS and YFSETQ. The CDR3 loop reads CASSSDSYEQYF. The CDR3 region has the DNA TGCGCCAGCAGCTCCGACTCCTACGAGCAGTACTTC.

This clonotype appeared many times. J is TRBJ2-7 and V is TRBV29-1; the D call may be TRBD1 or TRBD2 (6 bases each). The germline gives CDR1 SQVTM, CDR2 ANQGSEA. V was clipped by 6 bases and J by 7 bases, with 13 bases between them. The length of the CDR3 is 11 residues. CDR3 in amino acids: CSVLTGREQYF. Here the CDR3 DNA reads TGCAGCGTCTTAACAGGGAGGGAGCAGTACTTC.

There are many counts of this clonotype. The chain employs TRBV5-6 and TRBJ2-2, with 12 positions matching TRBD2. CDR3 size: 16 residues. J was trimmed by 1 base and V by 3 bases; bases with no gene match: 1. The germline gives CDR1 SGHDT, CDR2 YYEEEE. The CDR3 DNA follows: TGTGCCAGCAGCTCGACTAGCGGGGGGAACACCGGGGAGCTGTTTTTT. Translation: CASSSTSGGNTGELFF.

This clonotype showed up many times. The chain carries TRBV5-1 and TRBJ2-7, with a possible D match to TRBD2 (5 bases). The CDR3 runs 13 residues. Germline V gives CDR1 SGHRS, CDR2 YFSETQ. Trimming pared 0 bases from V and 6 bases from J, leaving 10 bases between. In DNA form, the CDR3 reads TGCGCCAGCAGCTTGGATTTAGGGAGCGAGCAGTACTTC. Translation: CASSLDLGSEQYF.

This clonotype was seen at least ten times. The V call is TRBV20-1, the J call TRBJ2-5; TRBD2 might be the D (6 bases). Between the trimmed V and J ends, which lost 5 bases and 1 base, there was a span of 11 bases. Germline V gene sequence: CDR1 DFQATT, CDR2 SNEGSKA (reference sequence). The CDR3 runs 13 residues. CDR3 in amino acids: CSALAELQETQYF. CDR3 in DNA: TGCAGTGCTTTAGCGGAGCTCCAAGAGACCCAGTACTTC.

Of note for this clonotype: This may be a read error: a much more frequent sequence differs by one nucleotide. V gene TRBV12-3 or TRBV12-4 combines with J gene TRBJ2-3, with D uncertain. The CDR3 runs 15 residues. The V gene lost 2 bases and the J gene lost 4 bases, with 13 bases spanning the gap. The CDR3 DNA reads as TGTGCCAGCAGTTTATCCGGAGATAAGGCAGATACGCAGTATTTT. It is translated as CASSLSGDKADTQYF.

This clonotype was picked up many times. The chain uses TRBV11-2 and TRBJ2-1; D unclear. Germline-derived CDR1 and CDR2 are SGHAT and FQNNGV. V lost 3 bases, J lost 0 bases, and 6 bases lay in between. This CDR3 is built from 14 residues. CDR3 region: CASSFGSSYNEQFF. Written as DNA, the CDR3 is TGTGCCAGCAGCTTCGGTAGCTCCTACAATGAGCAGTTCTTC.